The rows below give T cell receptor beta chains drawn from one sample of a study of control samples from healthy donors and cancer patients. This table comes from immunoSEQ multiplex PCR, and its TCRdb copy is limited to in-frame clones, with some not included. The sample contains 150,000 or so clones, 80% to 95% of which appear only once. Source material: blood. These receptors were obtained from a man in his late teens or twenties in good health. Each CDR3 is given with its conserved first and last residue. D genes are given only for firm matches. Only some rows state a clone size, as once, few, many or a class for expanded clones.

>TRBV4-1|few|12|TRBJ2-1|NA
CASSRTGNEQFF
TGCGCCAGCAGTCGAACAGGGAATGAGCAGTTCTTC
>TRBV4-3|NA|15|TRBJ2-4|TRBD2
CASSQLAGPKNIQYF
TGCGCCAGCAGCCAATTAGCGGGCCCCAAAAACATTCAGTACTTC
>TRBV5-8|NA|17|TRBJ1-2|NA
CASSLFLGHLPPYGYTF
TGTGCCAGCAGCTTGTTTCTGGGGCACCTTCCCCCCTATGGCTACACCTTC
>TRBV7-6|few|13|TRBJ2-7|NA
CASSPTRSYEQYF
TGTGCCAGCAGCCCAACGCGGAGTTACGAGCAGTACTTC
>TRBV7-9|NA|14|TRBJ2-1|NA
CASSSGRSYNEQFF
TGTGCCAGCAGCTCGGGCAGGTCCTACAATGAGCAGTTCTTC
>TRBV20-1|NA|17|TRBJ1-1|TRBD1
CSASGGRDSSPFTEAFF
TGCAGTGCTAGTGGGGGCCGGGACAGTTCGCCTTTCACTGAAGCTTTCTTT
>TRBV11-3|NA|14|TRBJ2-1|NA
CASSTRDPGAEQFF
TGTGCCAGCAGCACCCGGGACCCTGGGGCCGAGCAGTTCTTC
>TRBV11-2|NA|13|TRBJ2-1|NA
CASSLAAGIEQFF
TGTGCCAGCAGCTTAGCTGCAGGCATTGAGCAGTTCTTC
>TRBV12-3/TRBV12-4|NA|13|TRBJ1-1|NA
CASSLVDKTEAFF
TGTGCCAGCAGTTTAGTCGACAAGACTGAAGCTTTCTTT
>TRBV19|NA|16|TRBJ1-5|TRBD1
CASSTGRGYSNQPQHF
TGTGCCAGTAGTACAGGCAGGGGGTATAGCAATCAGCCCCAGCATTTT
>TRBV2|NA|17|TRBJ1-4|NA
CASSEYIVGATNEKLFF
TGTGCCAGCAGTGAATATATTGTGGGAGCAACTAATGAAAAACTGTTTTTT
>TRBV3-1/TRBV3-2|NA|14|TRBJ1-1|NA
CASSQDPLQLEAFF
TGTGCCAGCAGCCAAGACCCCCTTCAACTTGAAGCTTTCTTT
>TRBV27|NA|15|TRBJ2-1|TRBD2
CASNPGTTSYNEQFF
TGTGCCAGCAATCCCGGGACTACATCCTACAATGAGCAGTTCTTC
>TRBV28|NA|14|TRBJ2-7|TRBD1
CASSPPGQYYEQYF
TGTGCCAGCAGTCCACCGGGACAGTACTACGAGCAGTACTTC
>TRBV6-5|NA|13|TRBJ2-2|NA
CASSAGESGELFF
TGTGCCAGCAGCGCCGGAGAATCCGGGGAGCTGTTTTTT
>TRBV6-5|NA|14|TRBJ2-7|NA
CASSYSKGAYEQYF
TGTGCCAGCAGTTACTCGAAAGGGGCCTACGAGCAGTACTTC
>TRBV9|NA|15|TRBJ1-3|NA
CASSVAASSGNTIYF
TGTGCCAGCAGCGTAGCTGCCAGCTCTGGAAACACCATATATTTT
>TRBV4-1|NA|12|TRBJ1-1|TRBD1
CASSQGDRKAFF
TGCGCCAGCAGCCAAGGGGACAGGAAAGCTTTCTTT
>TRBV3-1/TRBV3-2|NA|13|TRBJ1-1|NA
CASSEVRNTEAFF
TGTGCCAGCAGCGAGGTGCGGAACACTGAAGCTTTCTTT
>TRBV7-9|NA|16|TRBJ2-1|TRBD2
CASSLALAGAYNEQFF
TGTGCCAGCAGCTTAGCTCTAGCGGGAGCCTACAATGAGCAGTTCTTC
>TRBV5-6|NA|15|TRBJ2-2|NA
CASSLALRVARELFF
TGTGCCAGCAGCTTGGCCCTCAGGGTGGCAAGGGAGCTGTTTTTT
>TRBV19|NA|15|TRBJ1-1|NA
CASSIWGQPNTEAFF
TGTGCCAGTAGTATTTGGGGGCAGCCGAACACTGAAGCTTTCTTT
>TRBV7-9|NA|13|TRBJ2-7|NA
CASSLRQGYEQYF
TGTGCCAGCAGCCTTCGGCAGGGTTACGAGCAGTACTTC
>TRBV7-8|NA|15|TRBJ2-3|NA
CASSSFTISTDTQYF
TGTGCCAGCAGCTCCTTCACGATCAGCACAGATACGCAGTATTTT
>TRBV10-1|NA|15|TRBJ2-3|TRBD2
CASSDWRGDTDTQYF
TGCGCCAGCAGTGACTGGCGGGGGGACACAGATACGCAGTATTTT
>TRBV27|NA|16|TRBJ1-2|NA
CASSITGMNTNYGYTF
TGTGCCAGCAGCATCACTGGAATGAATACTAACTATGGCTACACCTTC
>TRBV29-1|NA|14|TRBJ1-2|NA
CSVISQRTNYGYTF
TGCAGCGTTATCTCACAGAGAACTAACTATGGCTACACCTTC
>TRBV2|NA|15|TRBJ1-5|NA
CASSPDGPSNQPQHF
TGTGCCAGCAGCCCTGATGGCCCTAGCAATCAGCCCCAGCATTTT
>TRBV2|NA|14|TRBJ2-7|TRBD1
CASSGGQGVYEQYF
TGTGCCAGCAGTGGTGGGCAGGGGGTCTACGAGCAGTACTTC
>TRBV7-2|once|15|TRBJ2-7|NA
CASSVGHLNSYEQYF
TGTGCCAGCAGCGTAGGACACTTGAACTCCTACGAGCAGTACTTC
>TRBV30|NA|14|TRBJ1-1|NA
CAWAPQTGNTEAFF
TGTGCCTGGGCCCCCCAGACAGGGAACACTGAAGCTTTCTTT
>TRBV14|NA|16|TRBJ1-2|TRBD1
CASSQDLQGARGGYTF
TGTGCCAGCAGCCAAGATCTCCAGGGGGCGCGGGGAGGCTACACCTTC
>TRBV27|NA|12|TRBJ2-7|NA
CASSFTRGEQYF
TGTGCCAGCAGTTTTACACGCGGCGAGCAGTACTTC
>TRBV5-1|NA|15|TRBJ1-2|NA
CASSFLRTDSYGYTF
TGCGCCAGCAGCTTCCTAAGGACAGACAGCTATGGCTACACCTTC
>TRBV11-3|NA|14|TRBJ2-3|NA
CASSLGKGTDTQYF
TGTGCCAGCAGCTTGGGGAAGGGCACAGATACGCAGTATTTT
>TRBV5-1|NA|15|TRBJ2-3|NA
CASRSKEGNTDTQYF
TGCGCCAGCAGATCAAAAGAGGGGAACACAGATACGCAGTATTTT
>TRBV25-1|once|16|TRBJ1-1|NA
CASSPPGRGGRTEAFF
TGTGCCAGCAGCCCCCCCGGCAGGGGAGGTCGGACTGAAGCTTTCTTT
>TRBV4-3|NA|16|TRBJ2-1|TRBD2
CASSQERRPSGNEQFF
TGCGCCAGCAGCCAAGAACGAAGGCCTAGCGGGAATGAGCAGTTCTTC
>TRBV3-1/TRBV3-2|NA|15|TRBJ1-5|NA
CASSQDVQGHQPQHF
TGTGCCAGCAGCCAAGACGTTCAGGGGCATCAGCCCCAGCATTTT